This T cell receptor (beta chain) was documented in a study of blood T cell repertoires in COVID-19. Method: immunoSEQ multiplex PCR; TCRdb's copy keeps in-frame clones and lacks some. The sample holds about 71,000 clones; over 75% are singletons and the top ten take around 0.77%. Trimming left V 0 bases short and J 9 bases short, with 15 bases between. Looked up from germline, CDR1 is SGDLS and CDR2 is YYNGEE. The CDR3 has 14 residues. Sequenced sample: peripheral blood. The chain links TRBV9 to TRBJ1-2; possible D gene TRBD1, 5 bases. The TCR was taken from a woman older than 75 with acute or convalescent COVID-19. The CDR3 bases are TGTGCCAGCAGCGTAGGGAATGGCTTGGACAGCTACACCTTC. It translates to CASSVGNGLDSYTF.